The next 29 T cell receptor beta chains were all read from a single sample in a study of blood T cell repertoires in COVID-19. The protocol was immunoSEQ multiplex PCR, while the TCRdb copy is restricted to in-frame clones and leaves out a portion. In the table there are more than 150,000 clones, about 87% of which are singletons. The sequenced sample was peripheral blood. These receptors were taken from a man aged 35 to 55 with active or convalescent COVID-19.

The gene calls are TRBV5-1 and TRBJ1-1; 8 bases are shared with TRBD1. Germline-derived CDR1 and CDR2 are SGHRS and YFSETQ. The junction had 12 bases not matched to a gene; V was cut back by 7 bases and J by 1 base. The CDR3 extends over 16 amino acids. The DNA for the CDR3 is TGCGCCAGCGGAGCAAACATTCAGGGGGCGAACACTGAAGCTTTCTTT. It translates to CASGANIQGANTEAFF.

The J gene is TRBJ2-5, the V gene TRBV11-1; 7 bases are shared with TRBD1. CDR3 length equals 15 residues. Germline-derived CDR1 and CDR2 are SGHAT and FQDESV (reference sequence). With 6 bases clipped from V and 4 bases from J, the junction kept 11 bases outside the gene matches. The CDR3 loop is CASREAQGMLETQYF. The CDR3 nucleotides read TGTGCCAGCAGGGAAGCACAGGGGATGCTAGAGACCCAGTACTTC.

The chain has TRBV27 and TRBJ1-4; TRBD1 aligns across 8 bases. CDR1 MNHEY and CDR2 SMNVEV come from the germline V gene (reference sequence). The CDR3 runs 14 residues. V trimming: 6 bases; J trimming: 4 bases; junction bases outside the gene matches: 4. The CDR3 reads CASSGQGLNEKLFF. Here the CDR3 DNA reads TGTGCCAGCAGCGGACAGGGACTTAATGAAAAACTGTTTTTT.

The chain joins TRBV2 to TRBJ1-5; 7 positions agree with TRBD1. This CDR3 region has 21 residues. J lost 0 bases, V lost 2 bases, and 19 bases had no gene match. Germline values: CDR1 SNHLY, CDR2 FYNNEI. DNA for the CDR3: TGTGCCAGCAGTGAACCGAAGCCTGGACAGGAGTATAGATATAGCAATCAGCCCCAGCATTTT. Amino acid sequence: CASSEPKPGQEYRYSNQPQHF.

The chain is built from TRBV5-1 and TRBJ1-2; 8 positions agree with TRBD1. With 4 bases clipped from V and 8 bases from J, the junction kept 7 bases outside the gene matches. Germline CDR1 and CDR2: SGHRS and YFSETQ. The CDR3 loop spans 13 amino acids. The CDR3 DNA reads as TGCGCCAGCAGCACGCAGGGGGCGGAAGGCTACACCTTC. Protein product: CASSTQGAEGYTF.

This clone was seen only once. The chain employs TRBV5-1 and TRBJ1-2; 7 nucleotides align to TRBD1. There are 15 residues in the CDR3. Germline trimming cut 7 bases from V and 0 bases from J; bases unmatched to any gene: 9. Germline assignment: CDR1 SGHRS and CDR2 YFSETQ. CDR3 coding DNA: TGCGCCAGCTCCCCTTCGGGACAGCCTAACTATGGCTACACCTTC. Protein product: CASSPSGQPNYGYTF.

The rearrangement uses TRBV7-8 and TRBJ1-1; 7 bases agree with TRBD1. V was clipped by 2 bases and J by 10 bases; unmatched bases: 10. This CDR3 is built from 14 residues. Per germline, CDR1 SGHVS and CDR2 FQNEAQ. The CDR3 loop reads CASSLSDRVIRAFF. CDR3 nucleotide sequence: TGTGCCAGCAGCTTATCCGACAGGGTCATTCGAGCTTTCTTT.

The chain carries TRBV4-1 and TRBJ2-2; TRBD1 agrees at 8 bases. Germline values: CDR1 MGHRA, CDR2 YSYEKL. Trimming removed 0 bases from V and 1 base from J; junction bases left unmatched: 4. This CDR3 has 17 residues. CDR3: CASSQESRGLNTGELFF. The CDR3 DNA reads TGCGCCAGCAGCCAAGAATCCAGGGGGCTGAACACCGGGGAGCTGTTTTTT.

The V gene is TRBV2, the J gene TRBJ2-5, with TRBD2 matching 9 bases. The length of the CDR3 is 12 residues. From germline, CDR1 is SNHLY and CDR2 FYNNEI. The junction had 2 bases not matched to a gene; V was cut back by 8 bases and J by 4 bases. The CDR3 DNA is TGTGCCAGCGCTAGCGGGGCAGAGACCCAGTACTTC. This encodes CASASGAETQYF.

The rearrangement joins TRBV7-2 to TRBJ1-2, with 8 nucleotides matching TRBD1. Germline V gene lookup returns CDR1 SGHTA and CDR2 FQGNSA. V was clipped by 2 bases and J by 3 bases; unmatched bases: 8. This CDR3 contains 16 residues. CDR3 nucleotide sequence: TGTGCCAGCAGCTTATCACTGGACAGGGCCTACTATGGCTACACCTTC. Its protein is CASSLSLDRAYYGYTF.

This clone was observed once. V usage is TRBV20-1 and J usage is TRBJ2-3; 7 bases match TRBD1. The junction had 13 bases not matched to a gene; V was cut back by 4 bases and J by 6 bases. This CDR3 is 15 amino acids long. Germline lookup yields CDR1 DFQATT and CDR2 SNEGSKA (reference sequence). CDR3 sequence reads: CSAIDRALLRDTQYF. As DNA, the CDR3 is TGCAGTGCTATTGACAGGGCCCTCCTCAGGGATACGCAGTATTTT.

This clone has only one observation. The chain joins TRBV19 to TRBJ2-1; 9 nucleotides match TRBD2. The junction had 7 bases not matched to a gene; V was cut back by 3 bases and J by 4 bases. The CDR3 contains 16 residues. Germline V gene lookup returns CDR1 LNHDA and CDR2 SQIVND (reference sequence). For the CDR3, the DNA is TGTGCCAGTAGTATGCTAGCGGGGCATCCTTACAATGAGCAGTTCTTC. The encoded protein is CASSMLAGHPYNEQFF.

The chain uses TRBV7-9 and TRBJ2-7, with 8 bases identical to TRBD1. Per germline, CDR1 SEHNR and CDR2 FQNEAQ (reference sequence). The CDR3 contains 14 residues. The V segment lost 5 bases and the J segment 6 bases; nucleotides outside the gene matches: 9. The CDR3 nucleotides are TGTGCCAGCAGCCTCACCCACACAGGGGGCGAGCAGTACTTC. Its protein product is CASSLTHTGGEQYF.

Details on this clone: Additional DNA sequences in this sample encode the identical CDR3. The chain combines TRBV3-1 (or the pseudogene TRBV3-2) with TRBJ2-1; tentative D call: TRBD2 (5 bases). The V end lost 2 bases, the J end lost 4 bases, and 24 bases lay between the germline ends. Germline V gene data show CDR1 as LGHDT and CDR2 as YNNKEL (reference sequence). This CDR3 comprises 19 residues. The CDR3 here is CASSQPGWSGTRNYNEQFF. The CDR3 DNA reads TGTGCCAGCAGCCAACCCGGGTGGAGCGGAACTAGAAATTACAATGAGCAGTTCTTC.

The genes are TRBV4-1 and TRBJ2-1; no firm D call. Germline CDR1 MGHRA, CDR2 YSYEKL. This CDR3 is built from 15 residues. Trimming cost V 2 bases and J 4 bases, with 12 bases left between them. This CDR3 is CASSQSLGLYNEQFF. DNA of the CDR3: TGCGCCAGCAGCCAAAGTCTAGGCCTTTACAATGAGCAGTTCTTC.

The chain employs TRBV15 and TRBJ2-5, with no clear D. The CDR3 is 16 amino acids. V was trimmed by 9 bases and J by 4 bases, leaving 24 bases between them. Germline V gene data show CDR1 as LNHNV and CDR2 as YYDKDF (reference sequence). CDR3 coding DNA: TGTGCCACTAGACCCGGCGGCACCCAAATGGGAGAGACCCAGTACTTC. It translates to CATRPGGTQMGETQYF.

This chain links TRBV7-2 with TRBJ1-5; 11 bases are a match to TRBD1. After removal of 4 bases from V and 4 bases from J, the junction contained 6 bases not matched to a gene. The germline CDR1 and CDR2 sequences are SGHTA and FQGNSA. This CDR3 contains 16 residues. The CDR3 region has the DNA TGTGCCAGCAGCTCACCCGGACAGGGGGCAAATCAGCCCCAGCATTTT. Translation: CASSSPGQGANQPQHF.

The chain employs TRBV7-3 and TRBJ2-5, with 7 nucleotides matching TRBD1. The CDR3 contains 15 residues. Germline lookup yields CDR1 SGHTA and CDR2 FQGTGA. J was trimmed by 2 bases and V by 5 bases; bases with no gene match: 8. The CDR3, as DNA: TGTGCCAGCAGCCGATCCGGGACAGCTCAAGAGACCCAGTACTTC. Translating gives CASSRSGTAQETQYF.

For this clone: The same CDR3 arises from other DNA sequences in this sample as well. The rearrangement uses TRBV27 and TRBJ1-4; possibly TRBD1 for D (5 bases). CDR1 is MNHEY, CDR2 SMNVEV, per germline (reference sequence). Between the trimmed V and J ends, which lost 5 bases and 0 bases, there was a span of 10 bases. The CDR3 is 15 residues long. CDR3 protein: CASSPGGATNEKLFF. In DNA, the CDR3 is TGTGCCAGCAGTCCGGGGGGTGCAACTAATGAAAAACTGTTTTTT.

The V call is TRBV19, the J call TRBJ1-2; D gene unclear. The CDR3 sequence is 14 residues long. V was pared by 4 bases and J by 7 bases, with 16 bases between. Germline-derived CDR1 and CDR2 are LNHDA and SQIVND (reference sequence). DNA for the CDR3: TGTGCCAGTAGTACCCCCGCTCCCCCGCGTGGCTACACCTTC. This gives the protein CASSTPAPPRGYTF.

In its sample, this clone was seen once. The CDR3 region has the DNA TGTGCCAGCAGTTTAGTTACAGGCGGTGGCTACACCTTC. Its protein product is CASSLVTGGGYTF. The chain couples TRBV12-3 or TRBV12-4 to TRBJ1-2, with a possible D match to TRBD1 (5 bases). The germline V and J ends were trimmed by 1 base and 7 bases, with 10 bases remaining between them. The CDR3 loop spans 13 amino acids.

The gene calls are TRBV6-5 and TRBJ2-5, with 11 bases fitting TRBD2. J gave up 9 bases and V 6 bases, and 9 bases lay outside the gene matches. The CDR3 length is 14 residues. Germline loops: CDR1 MNHEY, CDR2 SVGAGI. The DNA of the CDR3 is TGTGCCAGCAGCCCGACTAGCGGGGCCCCGGCCCAGTACTTC. Protein product: CASSPTSGAPAQYF.

The V and J genes are TRBV10-1 and TRBJ1-5; D is undetermined. The CDR3 covers 14 residues. The V gene lost 6 bases and the J gene lost 4 bases, with 13 bases spanning the gap. Germline-derived CDR1 and CDR2 are WNHNN and SYGVQD (reference sequence). The CDR3 DNA is TGCGCCAGCAGAACGGCCAGGCCAAATCAGCCCCAGCATTTT. This sequence encodes CASRTARPNQPQHF.

The chain links TRBV11-2 to TRBJ2-4, with D maybe TRBD1 (5 bases). Germline CDR1 is SGHAT and CDR2 is FQNNGV. Trimming left V 5 bases short and J 8 bases short, with 19 bases between. The CDR3 covers 15 residues. The CDR3 sequence: CASSPVGRSMYIQYF. For the CDR3, the DNA is TGTGCCAGCAGCCCTGTGGGGCGGTCTATGTACATTCAGTACTTC.

The chain links TRBV6-2 or TRBV6-3 to TRBJ2-7; 8 nucleotides align to TRBD2. The CDR3 spans 15 residues. The trim removed 4 bases at V and 5 bases at J, leaving 10 bases unmatched. Germline CDR1 MNHEY, CDR2 SVGEGT. In DNA form, the CDR3 reads TGTGCCAGCAGTTCGGTAGCGGGGACCGCGGACGAGCAGTACTTC. This translates into CASSSVAGTADEQYF.

This sequence joins TRBV3-1 (or the pseudogene TRBV3-2) and TRBJ2-3; tentatively, D is TRBD1 (6 bases). The V end was cut by 3 bases, the J end by 4 bases, with 14 bases between. This CDR3 comprises 15 residues. Looked up from germline, CDR1 is LGHDT and CDR2 is YNNKEL (reference sequence). The CDR3 region is CASSHRGSSPDTQYF. DNA for the CDR3: TGTGCCAGCAGCCACAGGGGTAGTAGCCCAGATACGCAGTATTTT.

In this sample, this clone turned up once. The chain uses TRBV7-9 and TRBJ2-5; 7 bases align to TRBD2. Losses at the gene ends were 4 bases for V and 9 bases for J; bases not matched to a gene: 17. The CDR3 runs 16 residues. From germline, CDR1 is SEHNR and CDR2 FQNEAQ (reference sequence). Written as DNA, the CDR3 is TGTGCCAGCAGCTGGGGATCTGGCGGGAGAGATATACCCCAGTACTTC. This sequence encodes CASSWGSGGRDIPQYF.

The chain is built from TRBV2 and TRBJ1-6; no firm D call. In germline, CDR1 is SNHLY, CDR2 FYNNEI. Deletions cut 0 bases from V and 3 bases from J, with 9 bases between. The CDR3 loop spans 16 amino acids. The CDR3 sequence: CASSEAQNSYNSPLHF. DNA for the CDR3: TGTGCCAGCAGTGAAGCTCAAAACAGCTATAATTCACCCCTCCACTTT.

The chain couples TRBV15 to TRBJ1-5; possibly TRBD1 for D (6 bases). Trimming cost V 1 base and J 6 bases, with 13 bases left between them. This CDR3 is 15 amino acids long. CDR1 and CDR2 from the germline V gene are LNHNV and YYDKDF (reference sequence). The CDR3 DNA sequence: TGTGCCACCAGCAGAGGCGGGGGCCAGGGTCAGCCCCAGCATTTT. Amino acids: CATSRGGGQGQPQHF.